This T cell receptor beta chain was sequenced for a study of T cell responses to AZD1222 COVID-19 vaccine. Findings and limits, study-wide: Unmutated variant regions are reportedly the target of nearly half of TCRs that are spike-specific. The donors showed a predominance of white British ancestry and of females, with possible underestimation of clonal diversity. An increase in Spike-specific TCR breadth and depth was observed after two AZD1222 doses.

J gave up 11 bases and V 6 bases, and 9 bases lay outside the gene matches. The CDR3 is made up of 12 amino acids. From germline, CDR1 is MNHEY and CDR2 SVGAGI. Clones were read by immunoSEQ multiplex PCR, and TCRdb kept only the in-frame ones, dropping some. The data show over 100,000 clones, over 85% seen once. This clone was seen only once. Its target is unknown. The TCR originated in an adult in good health. The chain employs TRBV6-5 and TRBJ1-1; 7 nucleotides line up with TRBD1. This specimen was peripheral blood, taken on day 0 of AZD1222 vaccination. The CDR3 region is CASSDYRGSAFF. The DNA for the CDR3 is TGTGCCAGCAGCGACTACAGGGGTTCGGCTTTCTTT.